This TCR beta chain was recorded in a study of neurological immune-mediated disorders. This clonotype was seen ten or more times. TCRdb independently ran MiXCR on the 5' RACE reads; one entry per CDR3 protein. The sample has some 15,000 distinct CDR3 sequences; approximately 21% are singletons. The sequencing input was PBMCs. This TCR was recovered from a man aged 45-65 years in good health.

The CDR3 is CSARGLAEYNEQFF. The CDR3 DNA sequence: TGCAGTGCTAGAGGGCTAGCGGAGTACAATGAGCAGTTCTTC. The rearrangement uses TRBV20-1 and TRBJ2-1; 7 bases are a match to TRBD2. This CDR3 contains 14 residues. Unmatched junction bases numbered 4, after V lost 1 base and J lost 4 bases. Germline CDR1 reads DFQATT; CDR2 reads SNEGSKA (reference sequence).